Detailed here is one T cell receptor (beta chain). The antigen is unknown. The data derive from a study of shared clonotypes between healthy human individuals. The study, taken as a whole, reports: Tissues were not sampled, only blood, and their repertoires likely differ.

Sequenced by immunoSEQ multiplex PCR; TCRdb stores in-frame clones only, minus some. The table records roughly 490,000 clones, 70% to 80% of them present only once. From germline, CDR1 is SGHNT and CDR2 YYREEE (reference sequence). The CDR3 is made up of 15 amino acids. Trimming cost V 5 bases and J 6 bases; bases outside gene matches: 12. J is TRBJ1-1 and V is TRBV5-4, with 8 bases that match TRBD1. Source material: PBMCs. This clonotype originated in a woman between 40 and 50 years old in good health. Some clones in this sample may be carry-over from other donors' samples. The CDR3 DNA sequence: TGTGCCAGCAGTCAGGGGGGGACAGGCGACGCTGAAGCTTTCTTT. This encodes CASSQGGTGDAEAFF.